Each of the 32 T cell receptor beta chains below was sequenced from the same sample in a study of cytomegalovirus exposure and HLA in healthy donors. The PCR used 60 Vbeta and 13 Jbeta primers. Assay used: immunoSEQ multiplex PCR; TCRdb lists only in-frame clones, some missing. The sample records roughly 110,000 clones, about two thirds being singletons. The source material was PBMCs. These receptors were obtained from a female donor in good health and CMV-seronegative.

This sequence joins TRBV13 and TRBJ2-1, with TRBD2 identical over 10 bases. V lost 5 bases and J lost 5; bases outside the gene matches: 6. This CDR3 region has 15 residues. Germline lookup yields CDR1 PRHDT and CDR2 FYEKMQ (reference sequence). CDR3 sequence (DNA): TGTGCCAGCAGCCGCGGACTAGCGGCTAACAATGAGCAGTTCTTC. Amino acids: CASSRGLAANNEQFF. Supplemented by reference TRBV13 and TRBJ2-1, the full variable domain reads AAGVIQSPRHLIKEKRETATLKCYPIPRHDTVYWYQQGPGQDPQFLISFYEKMQSDKGSIPDRFSAQQFSDYHSELNMSSLELGDSALYFCASSRGLAANNEQFFGPGTRLTVL.

This clone was seen a handful of times. V is TRBV5-8 and J is TRBJ2-7; possible D gene TRBD2, 6 bases. The germline V and J ends were trimmed by 0 bases and 2 bases, with 12 bases remaining between them. This CDR3 is 15 amino acids long. Germline V lookup: CDR1 SGHTS, CDR2 YDEGEE. CDR3 in DNA: TGTGCCAGCAGCTTGGCGGGGGACCCCACCTACGAGCAGTACTTC. This codes for CASSLAGDPTYEQYF.

This chain uses TRBV5-1 with TRBJ1-5; no clear D. Germline V gene lookup returns CDR1 SGHRS and CDR2 YFSETQ. Trimming cost V 2 bases and J 3 bases, with 9 bases left between them. CDR3 length equals 14 residues. CDR3 sequence reads: CASSFEGVNQPQHF. CDR3 in DNA: TGCGCCAGCAGCTTCGAGGGAGTCAATCAGCCCCAGCATTTT.

The rearrangement uses TRBV7-9 and TRBJ1-1; 7 bases fit TRBD1. Germline V gene lookup returns CDR1 SEHNR and CDR2 FQNEAQ (reference sequence). The V gene end was trimmed by 3 bases and the J gene end by 12 bases; junction bases not matched to a gene: 13. The CDR3 contains 14 residues. As DNA, the CDR3 is TGTGCCAGCAGCTTTAACGACCCTGGGGGACAGTCTTTCTTT. It encodes CASSFNDPGGQSFF.

This clone has more than one count but fewer than ten. The V call is TRBV9, the J call TRBJ2-3; the match to TRBD2 covers 7 bases. Trimming took 0 bases from V and 3 from J; bases not matched to a gene: 1. CDR3 length: 14 residues. Germline V gene sequence: CDR1 SGDLS, CDR2 YYNGEE. Here the CDR3 reads CASSVEAGTDTQYF. CDR3 DNA: TGTGCCAGCAGCGTAGAAGCGGGAACAGATACGCAGTATTTT. The full variable domain, its missing parts supplied by reference TRBV9 and TRBJ2-3, is DSGVTQTPKHLITATGQRVTLRCSPRSGDLSVYWYQQSLDQGLQFLIQYYNGEERAKGNILERFSAQQFPDLHSELNLSSLELGDSALYFCASSVEAGTDTQYFGPGTRLTVL.

This chain links TRBV5-1 with TRBJ2-7, with TRBD2 matching 12 bases. J lost 0 bases, V lost 0 bases, and 4 bases had no gene match. CDR1 SGHRS and CDR2 YFSETQ come from the germline V gene. There are 17 residues in the CDR3. CDR3 bases: TGCGCCAGCAGCTTGGGACTAGCGGGAGCTTTCTCCTACGAGCAGTACTTC. Its translation: CASSLGLAGAFSYEQYF.

In nucleotides, the CDR3 is TGTGCCAGCAGCTTCAGTCTGTCCGAGCAGTACTTC. This codes for CASSFSLSEQYF. V gene TRBV11-2 combines with J gene TRBJ2-7; no firm D call. CDR3 size: 12 residues. Trimming removed 3 bases from V and 6 bases from J, with 9 bases in between. Germline V gives CDR1 SGHAT, CDR2 FQNNGV.

V and J are TRBV10-3 and TRBJ1-1, with a weak D call TRBD1 (5 bases). There are 12 residues in the CDR3. From germline, CDR1 is ENHRY and CDR2 SYGVKD. Trimming stripped 4 bases from V and 4 bases from J, with 7 bases between. The CDR3 spells CAISGDFTEAFF. The DNA of the CDR3 is TGTGCCATCAGTGGGGACTTCACTGAAGCTTTCTTT.

This clone was found a few times. The chain joins TRBV7-3 to TRBJ2-1; 11 bases match TRBD2. The CDR3 length is 15 residues. Germline values: CDR1 SGHTA, CDR2 FQGTGA. V was pared by 4 bases and J by 3 bases, with 2 bases of the junction left unmatched. The CDR3 loop reads CASSSTSGSYNEQFF. Here the CDR3 DNA reads TGTGCCAGCAGCTCCACTAGCGGGAGCTACAATGAGCAGTTCTTC.

V gene TRBV7-2 combines with J gene TRBJ2-5; 10 bases are a match to TRBD2. The CDR3 length is 16 residues. V shed 1 base, J shed 2 bases, and the junction held 4 bases outside the gene matches. Germline V gives CDR1 SGHTA, CDR2 FQGNSA. CDR3 sequence: CASSLGVAGGQETQYF. The CDR3 nucleotides are TGTGCCAGCAGCTTAGGGGTAGCGGGGGGACAAGAGACCCAGTACTTC.

The V and J genes are TRBV5-1 and TRBJ2-3; 8 bases map to TRBD2. Trimming took 1 base from V and 4 from J; bases not matched to a gene: 8. The length of the CDR3 is 16 residues. Germline V gene sequence: CDR1 SGHRS, CDR2 YFSETQ. Here the CDR3 DNA reads TGCGCCAGCAGCTTGACACCAGCGGGAGTGGCAGATACGCAGTATTTT. It yields the protein CASSLTPAGVADTQYF.

V is TRBV11-1 and J is TRBJ1-1; TRBD1 matches at 7 bases. Unmatched junction bases numbered 5, after V lost 1 base and J lost 0 bases. The CDR3 consists of 16 residues. CDR1 and CDR2 (germline): SGHAT, FQDESV (reference sequence). CDR3 DNA sequence: TGTGCCAGCAGCTTAGGCAGGGGGTTTCTGAACACTGAAGCTTTCTTT. Translating gives CASSLGRGFLNTEAFF.

This sequence joins TRBV7-6 and TRBJ2-7; 7 bases are a match to TRBD1. V dropped 0 bases and J dropped 3; count of bases not matched to a gene: 14. CDR1 and CDR2 (germline): SGHVS, FNYEAQ. CDR3 size: 18 residues. CDR3 bases: TGTGCCAGCAGCTTAGCTAACCCCGGGACAGTGGGGAGCTACGAGCAGTACTTC. As protein: CASSLANPGTVGSYEQYF. Supplemented by reference TRBV7-6 and TRBJ2-7, the full variable domain reads GAGVSQSPRYKVTKRGQDVALRCDPISGHVSLYWYRQALGQGPEFLTYFNYEAQQDKSGLPNDRFSAERPEGSISTLTIQRTEQRDSAMYRCASSLANPGTVGSYEQYFGPGTRLTVT.

This clone has more than one count but fewer than ten. The chain couples TRBV7-2 to TRBJ2-1; 11 nucleotides line up with TRBD2. This CDR3 comprises 15 residues. V shed 4 bases, J shed 7 bases, and the junction held 6 bases outside the gene matches. CDR1 SGHTA and CDR2 FQGNSA come from the germline V gene. CDR3 nucleotide sequence: TGTGCCAGCAGCTGGATAGCGGGAGGGGGTAATGAGCAGTTCTTC. Residues: CASSWIAGGGNEQFF.

The chain uses TRBV12-5 and TRBJ2-1; 13 bases are shared with TRBD2. Germline V gene sequence: CDR1 LGHNT, CDR2 FRNRAP. CDR3 length: 17 amino acids. V lost 6 bases and J lost 3; bases outside the gene matches: 8. DNA of the CDR3: TGTGCTAGTGGCTGGGGGACTAGCGGGAACCTCTACAATGAGCAGTTCTTC. Translated, it gives CASGWGTSGNLYNEQFF.

The CDR3 DNA follows: TGTGCCAGCAGTTACCTACCCCTCGACAATGAGCAGTTCTTC. Its protein product is CASSYLPLDNEQFF. V is TRBV27 and J is TRBJ2-1, with D uncertain. V was pared by 4 bases and J by 5 bases, with 12 bases between. The germline V gene encodes CDR1 MNHEY and CDR2 SMNVEV (reference sequence). This CDR3 is 14 amino acids long.

The chain is built from TRBV7-9 and TRBJ2-1; a weak D match, TRBD2 (6 bases). The CDR3 is made up of 12 amino acids. Trimming removed 5 bases at V and 11 bases at J, with 13 bases between. CDR1 SEHNR and CDR2 FQNEAQ come from the germline V gene (reference sequence). The DNA for the CDR3 is TGTGCCAGCAGCCCTAAGCGGGTACAGCAGTTCTTC. Translated, it gives CASSPKRVQQFF. Full variable domain (rest looked up from reference TRBV7-9 and TRBJ2-1): DTGVSQNPRHKITKRGQNVTFRCDPISEHNRLYWYRQTLGQGPEFLTYFQNEAQLEKSRLLSDRFSAERPKGSFSTLEIQRTEQGDSAMYLCASSPKRVQQFFGPGTRLTVL.

V is TRBV7-9 and J is TRBJ2-1; a weak D match, TRBD2 (7 bases). CDR3 length: 19 residues. Trimming took off 3 bases at V and 3 bases at J, with 24 bases between the two ends. Germline lookup yields CDR1 SEHNR and CDR2 FQNEAQ (reference sequence). CDR3 sequence: CASSFSGGQLYDDYNEQFF. The CDR3 bases are TGTGCCAGCAGCTTTTCGGGGGGCCAGCTTTACGACGACTACAATGAGCAGTTCTTC. Combining the CDR3 with reference TRBV7-9 and TRBJ2-1 gives the whole variable domain DTGVSQNPRHKITKRGQNVTFRCDPISEHNRLYWYRQTLGQGPEFLTYFQNEAQLEKSRLLSDRFSAERPKGSFSTLEIQRTEQGDSAMYLCASSFSGGQLYDDYNEQFFGPGTRLTVL.

The chain is built from TRBV27 and TRBJ2-7; TRBD2 matches 9 bases. The CDR3 length is 17 residues. CDR1 is MNHEY, CDR2 SMNVEV, per germline (reference sequence). V shed 5 bases and J 2 bases; nucleotides not matched to a gene: 13. The CDR3 coding sequence is TGTGCCAGCAGTCTAATGGGAGCTAGCGGGACGGCCTACGAGCAGTACTTC. Amino acids: CASSLMGASGTAYEQYF.

The V gene is TRBV18, the J gene TRBJ2-5; D not certain. CDR1 is KGHSH, CDR2 LQKENI, per germline. Trimming removed 1 base at V and 0 bases at J, with 6 bases between. The CDR3 covers 14 residues. The CDR3: CASSPLSYQETQYF. The CDR3 DNA is TGTGCCAGCTCACCACTCTCGTACCAAGAGACCCAGTACTTC.

This chain joins TRBV21-1 and TRBJ1-6. TRBV21-1 constitutes a pseudogene. The CDR3 consists of 16 residues. The CDR3 DNA reads as TGTGCCAGCAGCAAAGGGGGGGGGCTCCGGAATTCACCCCTCCACTTT. It specifies CASSKGGGLRNSPLHF.

In DNA, the CDR3 is TGTGCCAGCAGCAAACGGGACTCCAATTCACCCCTCCACTTT. Amino acid sequence: CASSKRDSNSPLHF. V gene TRBV27 combines with J gene TRBJ1-6, with D possibly TRBD1 on 5 matching bases. Trimming stripped 6 bases from V and 7 bases from J, with 13 bases between. Germline values: CDR1 MNHEY, CDR2 SMNVEV (reference sequence). The CDR3 extends over 14 amino acids.

This sequence joins TRBV5-1 and TRBJ1-5, with 9 bases aligning to TRBD1. The CDR3 spans 15 residues. Germline CDR1 SGHRS, CDR2 YFSETQ. Unmatched junction bases numbered 3, after V lost 1 base and J lost 4 bases. This CDR3 reads CASSLSTGGNQPQHF. The CDR3 coding sequence is TGCGCCAGCAGCTTGTCGACAGGGGGGAATCAGCCCCAGCATTTT.

This clone was counted only a few times. This chain connects TRBV9 to TRBJ2-3; TRBD1 agrees at 7 bases. The CDR3 runs 15 residues. Germline loops: CDR1 SGDLS, CDR2 YYNGEE. V shed 0 bases, J shed 0 bases, and the junction held 1 base outside the gene matches. CDR3 region: CASSVEDRSTDTQYF. CDR3 nucleotide sequence: TGTGCCAGCAGCGTAGAGGACAGGAGCACAGATACGCAGTATTTT.

The V call is TRBV7-3, the J call TRBJ2-3, with D tentatively TRBD2 (5 bases). This CDR3 contains 15 residues. Germline CDR1 is SGHTA and CDR2 is FQGTGA. V was trimmed by 5 bases and J by 0 bases, leaving 12 bases between them. CDR3 protein: CASSNRPGSTDTQYF. CDR3 DNA sequence: TGTGCCAGCAGCAACCGGCCGGGGAGCACAGATACGCAGTATTTT.

This chain connects TRBV15 to TRBJ1-1, with D hard to call. With 1 base removed from V and 5 bases from J, the gap between germline ends came to 5 bases. This CDR3 has 12 residues. Germline V gene lookup returns CDR1 LNHNV and CDR2 YYDKDF (reference sequence). CDR3 loop: CATSRAPTEAFF. The DNA of the CDR3 is TGTGCCACCAGCAGAGCTCCGACTGAAGCTTTCTTT.

In regard to this clone: Other DNA sequences from this sample encode an identical CDR3 as well. The rearrangement joins TRBV15 to TRBJ1-2; no clear D. Germline V gives CDR1 LNHNV, CDR2 YYDKDF (reference sequence). The CDR3 extends over 15 amino acids. Trimming took 0 bases from V and 3 from J, leaving 11 bases between them. The CDR3 sequence: CATSRDQTIDYGYTF. DNA for the CDR3: TGTGCCACCAGCAGAGATCAAACAATTGACTATGGCTACACCTTC.

CDR3 bases: TGTGCCAGCAGCTTACGTGGGCTAGCGGGCACCGGGGAGCTGTTTTTT. This sequence encodes CASSLRGLAGTGELFF. The rearrangement links TRBV7-6 to TRBJ2-2, with 8 bases that match TRBD2. This CDR3 comprises 16 residues. Per germline, CDR1 SGHVS and CDR2 FNYEAQ. V lost 2 bases, J lost 4 bases, and 6 bases stayed unmatched.

The chain is built from TRBV5-4 and TRBJ2-1; D possibly corresponds to TRBD1 (6 bases). V was trimmed by 1 base and J by 9 bases, leaving 11 bases between them. This CDR3 region has 13 residues. The V gene's germline CDR1 is SGHNT and CDR2 YYREEE (reference sequence). This chain's CDR3 is CASSLPGVVEQFF. The CDR3 region has the DNA TGTGCCAGCAGCTTGCCAGGGGTGGTTGAGCAGTTCTTC.

V is TRBV15 and J is TRBJ2-5; D ambiguous. The CDR3 length is 14 residues. Trimming stripped 0 bases from V and 7 bases from J, with 12 bases between. The germline V gene encodes CDR1 LNHNV and CDR2 YYDKDF (reference sequence). This CDR3 reads CATSRDSSLGTQYF. The CDR3, as DNA: TGTGCCACCAGCAGAGATAGTAGCTTGGGGACCCAGTACTTC. Filled out from reference TRBV15 and TRBJ2-5, the complete variable domain reads DAMVIQNPRYQVTQFGKPVTLSCSQTLNHNVMYWYQQKSSQAPKLLFHYYDKDFNNEADTPDNFQSRRPNTSFCFLDIRSPGLGDTAMYLCATSRDSSLGTQYFGPGTRLLVL.

The chain joins TRBV7-6 to TRBJ2-2, with 7 bases identical to TRBD2. Germline values: CDR1 SGHVS, CDR2 FNYEAQ. Trimming cost V 2 bases and J 7 bases; bases outside gene matches: 4. CDR3 length: 14 residues. The CDR3 reads CASSLRAGSGELFF. The CDR3 DNA follows: TGTGCCAGCAGCTTACGAGCGGGAAGCGGGGAGCTGTTTTTT.

This clone occurred once. The DNA of the CDR3 is TGTGCTTTGCAGGGTCCTGGGGCCAACGTCCTGACTTTC. Translating it yields CALQGPGANVLTF. The chain is built from TRBV30 and TRBJ2-6; a possible D gene is TRBD1 (5 bases). The CDR3 sequence is 13 residues long. Per the germline V gene, CDR1 is GTSNPN and CDR2 is SVGIG (reference sequence). The full variable domain, its missing parts supplied by reference TRBV30 and TRBJ2-6, is SQTIHQWPATLVQPVGSPLSLECTVEGTSNPNLYWYRQAAGRGLQLLFYSVGIGQISSEVPQNLSASRPQDRQFILSSKKLLLSDSGFYLCALQGPGANVLTFGAGSRLTVL.